The 7 T cell receptor beta chains given below trace back to one sample, sequenced in a study of spatial heterogeneity in lung cancer. Specified time point: sample taken at primary tumor resection. Whole RNA from tumor, nontumor lung or frozen PBMC was sequenced unsorted. Using its own MiXCR run on the 5' RACE reads, TCRdb lists one record per CDR3 protein. The sample carries tens of thousands of distinct CDR3 sequences, 7.5% to 10% recorded once. The sequences come from PBMCs, collected at surgery. The receptor set was obtained from a male donor with early-stage non-small cell lung cancer.

Comments on this clonotype: One base away lies a much larger clone, so this may be a sequencing read error. The chain couples TRBV9 to TRBJ2-3, with D hard to call. CDR3 length: 18 residues. Per germline, CDR1 SGDLS and CDR2 YYNGEE. CDR3 nucleotides: TGTGCCAGCAGCGTACATGACTCGCCCGAATATGGCACAGATGCGCAGTATTTT. It codes for CASSVHDSPEYGTDAQYF.

A few counts support this clonotype. The rearrangement uses TRBV3-1 and TRBJ2-7; perhaps TRBD1 as D (5 bases). Trimming pared 0 bases from V and 1 base from J, leaving 10 bases between. CDR3 length equals 15 residues. The germline V gene has CDR1 LGHDT and CDR2 YNNKEL (reference sequence). CDR3 protein: CASSQEGAVSYEQYF. Written as DNA, the CDR3 is TGTGCCAGCAGCCAAGAAGGGGCGGTGTCCTACGAGCAGTACTTC.

The chain is built from TRBV14 and TRBJ2-5; no reliable D call. The V end was cut by 1 base, the J end by 5 bases, with 2 bases between. The CDR3 contains 11 residues. Germline V lookup: CDR1 SGHDN, CDR2 FVKESK. The CDR3 nucleotides are TGTGCCAGCAGCCAAGCCGAGACCCAGTACTTC. This translates into CASSQAETQYF.

The chain employs TRBV11-3 and TRBJ2-2, with TRBD2 as a possible D gene (6 bases). CDR1 and CDR2 from the germline V gene are SGHNT and YENEEA. V lost 5 bases, J lost 4 bases, and 14 bases lay in between. CDR3 size: 15 residues. CDR3 coding DNA: TGTGCCAGCAGCCTCGGGGGAGACAGCACCGGGGAGCTGTTTTTT. This translates into CASSLGGDSTGELFF. The full variable domain, rest sourced from reference TRBV11-3 and TRBJ2-2, is EAGVVQSPRYKIIEKKQPVAFWCNPISGHNTLYWYLQNLGQGPELLIRYENEEAVDDSQLPKDRFSAERLKGVDSTLKIQPAELGDSAVYLCASSLGGDSTGELFFGEGSRLTVL.

V usage is TRBV11-2 and J usage is TRBJ2-7, with D perhaps matching TRBD2 (6 bases). V lost 6 bases and J 2 bases, leaving 14 bases between the germline ends. The CDR3 spans 14 residues. CDR1 is SGHAT, CDR2 FQNNGV, per germline. CDR3 sequence: CASRLGGLPYEQYF. The CDR3 DNA is TGTGCCAGCAGGCTGGGAGGCCTACCCTACGAGCAGTACTTC.

This clonotype came up many times. In DNA, the CDR3 is TGCAGCGGCAGGGCGATGGAGACCCAGTACTTC. Its translation is CSGRAMETQYF. V gene TRBV29-1 combines with J gene TRBJ2-5; tentative D call: TRBD1 (5 bases). The ends were cut back, 7 bases at V and 5 bases at J, with 11 bases in the middle. The CDR3 contains 11 residues. CDR1 and CDR2 from the germline V gene are SQVTM and ANQGSEA.

V is TRBV5-1 and J is TRBJ1-4; a possible D gene is TRBD1 (5 bases). Trimming took off 3 bases at V and 5 bases at J, with 14 bases between the two ends. CDR3 length: 15 residues. Germline CDR1 SGHRS, CDR2 YFSETQ. CDR3 amino acids: CASSYSPGSNEKLFF. CDR3 sequence (DNA): TGCGCCAGCAGCTACTCGCCAGGGTCGAATGAAAAACTGTTTTTT.